This T cell receptor (beta chain) was sequenced for a study of blood T cells in healthy people across ages. Samples each yielded at least 5 micrograms of total RNA. V was clipped by 4 bases and J by 8 bases, with 16 bases between them. This CDR3 spans 14 amino acids. Germline lookup yields CDR1 SGHRS and CDR2 YFSETQ. Turning to this clonotype: Its antigen is as yet unknown.

Combining a sample-barcoded 5' primer with a J-beta primer mix, a second PCR ran for about 7 to 11 cycles. MiXCR, run by TCRdb on the 5' RACE reads, gives a single entry per CDR3 protein. The data contain 1.5 million to 2 million distinct CDR3 sequences, 35% to 50% of them singletons. Study findings and constraints: From one million sequenced T cells, diversity estimates were lower bounds.

The chain links TRBV5-1 to TRBJ1-5; D gene unclear. Sequenced material: blood. The sequence was obtained from a human donor in good health. CDR3 coding DNA: TGCGCCAGCAGCGAGGAGGGAGGGTTTGAGCCCCAGCATTTT. Amino acid sequence: CASSEEGGFEPQHF.